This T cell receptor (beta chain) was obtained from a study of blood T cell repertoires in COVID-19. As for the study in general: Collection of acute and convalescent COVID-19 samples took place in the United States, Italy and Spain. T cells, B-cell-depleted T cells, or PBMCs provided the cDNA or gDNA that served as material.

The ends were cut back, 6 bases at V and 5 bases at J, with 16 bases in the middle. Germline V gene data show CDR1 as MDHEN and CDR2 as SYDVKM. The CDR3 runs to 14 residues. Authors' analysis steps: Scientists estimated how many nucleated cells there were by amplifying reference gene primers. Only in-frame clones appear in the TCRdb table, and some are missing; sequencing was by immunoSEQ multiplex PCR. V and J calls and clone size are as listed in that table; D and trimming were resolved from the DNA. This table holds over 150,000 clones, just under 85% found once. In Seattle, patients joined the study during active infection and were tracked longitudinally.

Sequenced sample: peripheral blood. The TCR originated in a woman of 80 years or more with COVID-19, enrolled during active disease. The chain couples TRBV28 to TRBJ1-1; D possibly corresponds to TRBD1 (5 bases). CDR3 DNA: TGTGCCAGCAGCTTGGGCGGGAAGGGGACTGAAGCTTTCTTT. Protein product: CASSLGGKGTEAFF. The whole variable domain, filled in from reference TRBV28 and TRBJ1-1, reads DVKVTQSSRYLVKRTGEKVFLECVQDMDHENMFWYRQDPGLGLRLIYFSYDVKMKEKGDIPEGYSVSREKKERFSLILESASTNQTSMYLCASSLGGKGTEAFFGQGTRLTVV.